These 26 T cell receptor beta chains were all obtained from the same sample, sequenced in a study of blood T cells in healthy people across ages. A second 7 to 11 cycle PCR used barcoded and J-beta primers. TCRdb reprocessed the 5' RACE reads via MiXCR and lists one record per CDR3 protein. Here the sample spans about 1.8 million distinct CDR3 sequences, 49% being singletons. Sequences were obtained from blood. All receptors derive from a woman aged 35 to 49 in good health.

This chain joins TRBV4-3 and TRBJ1-4; D is possibly TRBD1 (5 bases). V was trimmed by 1 base and J by 5 bases, leaving 14 bases between them. The CDR3 is 16 amino acids. CDR1 LGHNA and CDR2 YSLEER come from the germline V gene. The CDR3, as DNA: TGCGCCAGCAGCCAAGCCAGGGACCTCCTAAATGAAAAACTGTTTTTT. Amino acid sequence: CASSQARDLLNEKLFF.

The genes are TRBV9 and TRBJ2-5, with 9 nucleotides matching TRBD1. Trimming took 3 bases from V and 11 from J; bases not matched to a gene: 11. The CDR3 runs 14 residues. Per the germline V gene, CDR1 is SGDLS and CDR2 is YYNGEE. CDR3 sequence: CASSDSGTGLKQYF. The DNA of the CDR3 is TGTGCCAGCAGCGACTCCGGGACAGGGCTTAAGCAGTACTTC.

This clonotype came up once. This sequence joins TRBV2 and TRBJ1-1; possible D gene TRBD1, 6 bases. The V end was cut by 6 bases, the J end by 3 bases, with 17 bases between. CDR1 and CDR2 from the germline V gene are SNHLY and FYNNEI. There are 15 residues in the CDR3. CDR3 protein: CASRRSGDWYTEAFF. CDR3 nucleotides: TGTGCCAGCAGGAGATCAGGGGATTGGTACACTGAAGCTTTCTTT. Full variable domain (remainder filled in from reference TRBV2 and TRBJ1-1): EPEVTQTPSHQVTQMGQEVILRCVPISNHLYFYWYRQILGQKVEFLVSFYNNEISEKSEIFDDQFSVERPDGSNFTLKIRSTKLEDSAMYFCASRRSGDWYTEAFFGQGTRLTVV.

There are a few counts of this clonotype. The CDR3 DNA sequence: TGCAGCGTTGAAGTTGCCGGACAGGGGAGCGAGCAGTACTTC. Residues: CSVEVAGQGSEQYF. The chain is built from TRBV29-1 and TRBJ2-7; 9 bases are a match to TRBD1. V was pared by 1 base and J by 6 bases, with 7 bases of the junction left unmatched. The CDR3 extends over 14 amino acids. CDR1 is SQVTM, CDR2 ANQGSEA, per germline.

This clonotype was seen many times. The chain carries TRBV7-2 and TRBJ2-7; 9 bases are a match to TRBD1. After removal of 1 base from V and 3 bases from J, the junction contained 4 bases not matched to a gene. Germline assignment: CDR1 SGHTA and CDR2 FQGNSA. There are 15 residues in the CDR3. In DNA form, the CDR3 reads TGTGCCAGCAGCTTAGGCACAGGGGGCTTCTACGAGCAGTACTTC. This encodes CASSLGTGGFYEQYF. Using reference TRBV7-2 and TRBJ2-7 for the parts outside the CDR3, the full variable domain is GAGVSQSPSNKVTEKGKDVELRCDPISGHTALYWYRQSLGQGLEFLIYFQGNSAPDKSGLPSDRFSAERTGGSVSTLTIQRTQQEDSAVYLCASSLGTGGFYEQYFGPGTRLTVT.

This chain joins TRBV4-2 and TRBJ2-1; TRBD2 agrees at 9 bases. The CDR3 has 19 residues. Germline V gene sequence: CDR1 LGHNA, CDR2 YNFKEQ. Trimming took 1 base from V and 3 from J; bases not matched to a gene: 13. The CDR3 loop is CASSQAPSGGSSIYNEQFF. The CDR3 coding sequence is TGTGCCAGCAGCCAAGCCCCCAGCGGGGGGTCTTCTATCTACAATGAGCAGTTCTTC.

This clonotype showed up just a few times. The chain couples TRBV10-3 to TRBJ2-7, with 8 bases aligning to TRBD1. Germline V lookup: CDR1 ENHRY, CDR2 SYGVKD. Trimming cost V 5 bases and J 2 bases; bases outside gene matches: 5. The CDR3 runs 14 residues. CDR3 bases: TGTGCCATCAGTATGGGGACAGGAGCCTACGAGCAGTACTTC. This gives the protein CAISMGTGAYEQYF.

V is TRBV24-1 and J is TRBJ2-3, with D unresolved. The CDR3 is made up of 14 amino acids. V was clipped by 4 bases and J by 3 bases, with 10 bases between them. Germline loops: CDR1 KGHDR, CDR2 SFDVKD. CDR3 nucleotide sequence: TGTGCCACCAGTGACCCGACTGGGACAGATACGCAGTATTTT. Translating gives CATSDPTGTDTQYF.

V gene TRBV10-3 combines with J gene TRBJ2-7; the D is unclear. V lost 0 bases, J lost 0 bases, and 9 bases lay in between. Germline CDR1 is ENHRY and CDR2 is SYGVKD. The CDR3 sequence is 15 residues long. The CDR3 region is CAISESATTSYEQYF. CDR3 DNA sequence: TGTGCCATCAGTGAGTCGGCGACCACCTCCTACGAGCAGTACTTC.

The chain carries TRBV7-9 and TRBJ2-5; 12 bases agree with TRBD2. This CDR3 spans 16 amino acids. The germline V gene has CDR1 SEHNR and CDR2 FQNEAQ (reference sequence). Losses at the gene ends were 4 bases for V and 3 bases for J; bases not matched to a gene: 6. CDR3 coding DNA: TGTGCCAGCAGCTCCACTAGCGGGGGGTTAAAAGAGACCCAGTACTTC. As protein: CASSSTSGGLKETQYF.

A note on this clonotype: Germline is not matched at one junction end, which may reflect a read error. The chain joins TRBV29-1 to TRBJ1-2; D is ambiguous. This CDR3 region has 11 residues. Per the germline V gene, CDR1 is SQVTM and CDR2 is ANQGSEA. The CDR3 is CSAGAGYGYTF. CDR3 nucleotides: TGTTCGGCAGGTGCTGGCTATGGCTACACCTTC.

The chain employs TRBV5-6 and TRBJ2-7; D possibly uses TRBD1 or TRBD2 (5 bases each). The CDR3 has 15 residues. Germline V CDR1 and CDR2: SGHDT, YYEEEE. V shed 2 bases and J shed 0 bases, with 12 bases lying between them. The DNA of the CDR3 is TGTGCCAGCAGCTTCCGAGGGGTGAGCTCCTACGAGCAGTACTTC. This translates into CASSFRGVSSYEQYF.

V usage is TRBV6-2 or TRBV6-3 and J usage is TRBJ1-2; 7 bases are shared with TRBD1. J was trimmed by 4 bases and V by 6 bases; bases with no gene match: 5. This CDR3 spans 13 amino acids. In germline, CDR1 is MNHEY, CDR2 SVGEGT. CDR3 loop: CASRDGQVYGYTF. As DNA, the CDR3 is TGTGCCAGCAGAGACGGACAGGTCTATGGCTACACCTTC.

This chain links TRBV20-1 with TRBJ2-1; no firm D call. This CDR3 contains 12 residues. Germline-derived CDR1 and CDR2 are DFQATT and SNEGSKA (reference sequence). V lost 6 bases and J lost 2, with 8 bases in between. The CDR3 spells CSAEVTYNEQFF. The CDR3 nucleotides are TGCAGTGCCGAGGTGACCTACAATGAGCAGTTCTTC.

This clonotype has just a few counts. This rearrangement joins TRBV3-1 to TRBJ1-2, with no clear D. The CDR3 covers 12 residues. Per the germline V gene, CDR1 is LGHDT and CDR2 is YNNKEL (reference sequence). Trimming left V 3 bases short and J 5 bases short, with 7 bases between. The DNA for the CDR3 is TGTGCCAGCAGCCACGCAGATTATGGCTACACCTTC. Protein: CASSHADYGYTF. The full variable domain, its missing parts supplied by reference TRBV3-1 and TRBJ1-2, is DTAVSQTPKYLVTQMGNDKSIKCEQNLGHDTMYWYKQDSKKFLKIMFSYNNKELIINETVPNRFSPKSPDKAHLNLHINSLELGDSAVYFCASSHADYGYTFGSGTRLTVV.

The rearrangement joins TRBV7-8 to TRBJ2-4; no clear D gene. Trimming left V 5 bases short and J 0 bases short, with 11 bases between. This CDR3 is built from 15 residues. The germline CDR1 and CDR2 sequences are SGHVS and FQNEAQ. Written as DNA, the CDR3 is TGTGCCAGCAGCCCCCCCGCTTTAGCCAAAAACATTCAGTACTTC. Translating it yields CASSPPALAKNIQYF. Drawing the rest from reference TRBV7-8 and TRBJ2-4, the complete variable domain is GAGVSQSPRYKVAKRGQDVALRCDPISGHVSLFWYQQALGQGPEFLTYFQNEAQLDKSGLPSDRFFAERPEGSVSTLKIQRTQQEDSAVYLCASSPPALAKNIQYFGAGTRLSVL.

The gene calls are TRBV10-2 and TRBJ1-5, with 11 bases aligning to TRBD1. With V trimmed by 5 bases and J by 6 bases, 9 bases remained unmatched. The CDR3 runs 16 residues. Per the germline V gene, CDR1 is WSHSY and CDR2 is SAAADI. CDR3 sequence: CASSSTGTGGFQPQHF. The CDR3 DNA sequence: TGCGCCAGCAGTTCCACCGGGACAGGGGGGTTTCAGCCCCAGCATTTT.

This chain uses TRBV5-6 with TRBJ2-6; D ambiguous. The CDR3 spans 16 residues. Germline V CDR1 and CDR2: SGHDT, YYEEEE. V lost 4 bases, J lost 2 bases, and 13 bases lay in between. CDR3 loop: CASSPTGRTGANVLTF. In DNA, the CDR3 is TGTGCCAGCAGCCCCACGGGCAGGACTGGGGCCAACGTCCTGACTTTC.

As regards this clonotype: This clone may be a read error of a much larger clone one base away. J is TRBJ2-4 and V is TRBV29-1; 10 bases align to TRBD1. Germline values: CDR1 SQVTM, CDR2 ANQGSEA. CDR3 size: 14 residues. V was pared by 7 bases and J by 9 bases, with 12 bases of the junction left unmatched. Here the CDR3 DNA reads TGCAGCGCAGGAACGGGACAGGGGATGGGCATTCAGTACTTC. Translated: CSAGTGQGMGIQYF.

V usage is TRBV4-3 and J usage is TRBJ2-7; either TRBD1 or TRBD2 may supply D (6 bases each). Trimming pared 1 base from V and 3 bases from J, leaving 19 bases between. The CDR3 extends over 17 amino acids. Germline CDR1 reads LGHNA; CDR2 reads YSLEER. The CDR3 is CASSQGGGGQSSYEQYF. CDR3 nucleotides: TGCGCCAGCAGCCAAGGGGGAGGTGGACAGAGTAGCTACGAGCAGTACTTC.

This clonotype has just a few counts. This rearrangement joins TRBV7-2 to TRBJ1-2; 10 nucleotides align to TRBD1. Germline CDR1 SGHTA, CDR2 FQGNSA. The CDR3 totals 16 residues. V trimming: 4 bases; J trimming: 8 bases; junction bases outside the gene matches: 13. The CDR3 region is CASSSGQGQRVEGYTF. CDR3 sequence (DNA): TGTGCCAGCAGCTCGGGACAGGGGCAACGAGTAGAGGGCTACACCTTC.

CDR3 region: CASSYEYPPYNEQFF. As DNA, the CDR3 is TGTGCCAGCAGTTACGAGTATCCTCCCTACAATGAGCAGTTCTTC. The chain employs TRBV6-2 or TRBV6-3 and TRBJ2-1; D is uncertain. The V end was cut by 2 bases, the J end by 2 bases, with 10 bases between. This CDR3 is built from 15 residues. Germline V gene lookup returns CDR1 MNHEY and CDR2 SVGEGT.

This clonotype has a handful of counts. The rearrangement joins TRBV7-2 to TRBJ2-7; the D is unclear. Germline CDR1 is SGHTA and CDR2 is FQGNSA. The length of the CDR3 is 13 residues. The V end lost 4 bases, the J end lost 7 bases, and 14 bases lay between the germline ends. CDR3 in DNA: TGTGCCAGCAGCTCCTGGCTCGATGGTGAGCAGTACTTC. This encodes CASSSWLDGEQYF.

This clonotype was observed a handful of times. The rearrangement uses TRBV25-1 and TRBJ1-1; possible D gene TRBD1, 6 bases. V was cut by 6 bases and J by 4 bases, with 15 bases left in between. This CDR3 comprises 14 residues. Germline CDR1 reads MGHDK; CDR2 reads SYGVNS. Here the CDR3 reads CASREGGLGTEAFF. CDR3 nucleotides: TGTGCCAGCAGGGAGGGGGGCCTAGGCACTGAAGCTTTCTTT.

This clonotype was seen only a few times. The J gene is TRBJ2-3, the V gene TRBV12-3 or TRBV12-4; D uncertain. This CDR3 comprises 16 residues. The V and J ends lost 3 bases and 0 bases respectively, with 13 bases between them. CDR3 nucleotide sequence: TGTGCCAGCAGTTTGCGCGGCCTCACGAGCACAGATACGCAGTATTTT. Translation: CASSLRGLTSTDTQYF.

The genes are TRBV28 and TRBJ2-4, with 7 positions matching TRBD2. With V trimmed by 10 bases and J by 1 base, 10 bases remained unmatched. Germline V gives CDR1 MDHEN, CDR2 SYDVKM. The CDR3 is 15 residues long. The CDR3: CATNGEGRAKNIQYF. The CDR3 DNA is TGTGCCACCAACGGGGAGGGTCGCGCCAAAAACATTCAGTACTTC.